The 9 T cell receptor beta chains listed next were all sequenced from one sample in a study of CXCR3-negative and CXCR3-positive naive CD8 T cells. Via 5' RACE with UMI labels, TRB cDNA libraries were prepared. TCRdb reprocessed the 5' RACE reads and reports one entry per CDR3 protein, with no DNA. This sample contains under 9,000 distinct CDR3 sequences. Material for sequencing was naive CXCR3- CD8+ T cells from blood. Specified subset: CD45RO-CCR7+CD27+CD95- naive CD8+ T cells lacking CXCR3 (TNR3-). The receptors derive from a human donor in good health. Some clones in this sample may be carry-over from other donors' samples.

The genes are TRBV29-1 and TRBJ1-2. The CDR3 spans 13 residues. Germline V gives CDR1 SQVTM, CDR2 ANQGSEA. The CDR3 region is CSVVGSSEVGYTF.

The chain has TRBV5-6 and TRBJ2-3; TCRdb's D call, TRBD2, is unchecked because there is no DNA. The CDR3 has 16 residues. CDR1 SGHDT and CDR2 YYEEEE come from the germline V gene. CDR3 residues: CASSSGTSGGADTQYF.

This rearrangement joins TRBV7-6 to TRBJ2-7; TCRdb's D call, TRBD2, is unchecked because there is no DNA. Germline V lookup: CDR1 SGHVS, CDR2 FNYEAQ. This CDR3 is built from 15 residues. The CDR3 sequence is CASSATSGRAYEQYF.

The V and J genes are TRBV29-1 and TRBJ2-7. From germline, CDR1 is SQVTM and CDR2 ANQGSEA. The CDR3 sequence is 13 residues long. CDR3 region: CSVGVVGPYEQYF.

V gene TRBV7-6 combines with J gene TRBJ2-3. Germline V gene data show CDR1 as SGHVS and CDR2 as FNYEAQ. There are 13 residues in the CDR3. The CDR3 is CASSGSFTDTQYF.

This clonotype counts as medium-sized by frequency. The chain is built from TRBV7-9 and TRBJ2-7; TCRdb's D gene call, TRBD2, goes unchecked for lack of DNA. CDR3 length: 11 residues. Germline assignment: CDR1 SEHNR and CDR2 FQNEAQ (reference sequence). The CDR3 reads CASSFGGEIYF.

Considering frequency, this clonotype is medium-sized. The V and J genes are TRBV29-1 and TRBJ2-7; the TCRdb call, TRBD2, lacks DNA for checking. The germline gives CDR1 SQVTM, CDR2 ANQGSEA. The CDR3 loop spans 12 amino acids. The CDR3 reads CSVVAGGPEQYF.

Its frequency marks this clonotype as medium-sized. The V call is TRBV18, the J call TRBJ2-5; as DNA is missing, the TRBD1 call by TCRdb cannot be tested. The CDR3 is made up of 14 amino acids. Germline lookup yields CDR1 KGHSH and CDR2 LQKENI. The CDR3 region is CASSPRDSQETQYF.

This clonotype is labeled medium-sized (0.01 to 0.1%) based on frequency. J is TRBJ2-5 and V is TRBV29-1; TCRdb names TRBD1, which stays unverified in the absence of DNA. The CDR3 runs to 12 residues. Germline V CDR1 and CDR2: SQVTM, ANQGSEA. CDR3 sequence: CSVITGDETQYF.